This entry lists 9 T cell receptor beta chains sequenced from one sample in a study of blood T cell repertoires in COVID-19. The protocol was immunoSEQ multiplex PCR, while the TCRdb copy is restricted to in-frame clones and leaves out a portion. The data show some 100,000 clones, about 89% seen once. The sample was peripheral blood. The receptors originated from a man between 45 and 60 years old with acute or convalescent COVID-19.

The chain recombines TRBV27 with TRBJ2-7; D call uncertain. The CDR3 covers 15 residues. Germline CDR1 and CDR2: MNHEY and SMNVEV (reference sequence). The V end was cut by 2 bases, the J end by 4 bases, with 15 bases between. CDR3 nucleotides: TGTGCCAGCAGTTTAACCGGGTTTGGCCTTTACGAGCAGTACTTC. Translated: CASSLTGFGLYEQYF.

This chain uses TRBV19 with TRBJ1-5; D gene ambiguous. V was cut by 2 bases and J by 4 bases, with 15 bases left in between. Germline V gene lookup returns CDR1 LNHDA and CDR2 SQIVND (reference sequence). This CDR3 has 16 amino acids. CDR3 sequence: CASSILPAGLNQPQHF. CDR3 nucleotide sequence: TGTGCCAGTAGTATACTCCCAGCGGGTCTTAATCAGCCCCAGCATTTT.

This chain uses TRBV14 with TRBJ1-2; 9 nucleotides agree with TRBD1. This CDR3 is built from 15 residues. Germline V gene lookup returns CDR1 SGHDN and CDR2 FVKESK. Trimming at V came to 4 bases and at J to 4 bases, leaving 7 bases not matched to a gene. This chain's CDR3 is CASSLGTGISYGYTF. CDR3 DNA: TGTGCCAGCAGCCTAGGGACAGGGATTTCCTATGGCTACACCTTC. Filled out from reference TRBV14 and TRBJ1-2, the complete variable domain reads EAGVTQFPSHSVIEKGQTVTLRCDPISGHDNLYWYRRVMGKEIKFLLHFVKESKQDESGMPNNRFLAERTGGTYSTLKVQPAELEDSGVYFCASSLGTGISYGYTFGSGTRLTVV.

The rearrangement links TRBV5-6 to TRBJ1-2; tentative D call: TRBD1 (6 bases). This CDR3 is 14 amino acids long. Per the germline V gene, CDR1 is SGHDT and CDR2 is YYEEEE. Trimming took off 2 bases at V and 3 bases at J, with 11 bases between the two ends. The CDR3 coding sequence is TGTGCCAGCAGCTTAGGGGGTTCTTACTATGGCTACACCTTC. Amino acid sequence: CASSLGGSYYGYTF.

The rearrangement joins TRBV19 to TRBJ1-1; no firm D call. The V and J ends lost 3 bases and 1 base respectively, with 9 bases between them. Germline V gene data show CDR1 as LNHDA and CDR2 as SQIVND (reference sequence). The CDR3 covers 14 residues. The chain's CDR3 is CASSIWPQNTEAFF. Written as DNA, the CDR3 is TGTGCCAGTAGTATTTGGCCGCAGAACACTGAAGCTTTCTTT.

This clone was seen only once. The CDR3 nucleotides are TGCGCCAGCAGCCCGTCGGGTAACACTGAAGCTTTCTTT. Translated: CASSPSGNTEAFF. This chain uses TRBV5-1 with TRBJ1-1; no reliable D call. Germline V gives CDR1 SGHRS, CDR2 YFSETQ. This CDR3 comprises 13 residues. V gave up 4 bases and J gave up 2 bases, with 9 bases separating them.

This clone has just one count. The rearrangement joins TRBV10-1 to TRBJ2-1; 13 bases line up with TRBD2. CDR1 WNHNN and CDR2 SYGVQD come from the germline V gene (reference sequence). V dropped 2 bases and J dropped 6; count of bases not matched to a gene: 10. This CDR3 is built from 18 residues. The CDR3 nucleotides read TGCGCCAGCAGTGAGGGACTAGCGGGAGATCTCTTTAGCAATGAGCAGTTCTTC. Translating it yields CASSEGLAGDLFSNEQFF.

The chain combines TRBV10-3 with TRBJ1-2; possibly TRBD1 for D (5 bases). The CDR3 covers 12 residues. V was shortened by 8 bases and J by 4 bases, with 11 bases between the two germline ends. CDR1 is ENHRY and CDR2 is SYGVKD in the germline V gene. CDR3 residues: CAIGPGGYGYTF. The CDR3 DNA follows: TGTGCCATCGGCCCCGGGGGCTATGGCTACACCTTC.

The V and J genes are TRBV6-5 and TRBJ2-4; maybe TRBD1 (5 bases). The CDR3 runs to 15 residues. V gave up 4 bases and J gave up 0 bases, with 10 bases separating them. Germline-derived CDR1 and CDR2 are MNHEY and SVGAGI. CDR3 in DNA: TGTGCCAGCAGTTCCCGACAGCGAGCCAAAAACATTCAGTACTTC. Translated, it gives CASSSRQRAKNIQYF.